This TCR beta chain was recorded in a study of T-cell reconstitution after alpha-beta-depleted transplantation in children (dated by TCRdb to the mid-2010s). Notes on the research overall: Using TCR repertoire profiling, the study followed T-cell immune reconstitution in a quantitative way in children after TCRalphabeta/CD19-depleted allogeneic hematopoietic cell transplantation.

Libraries were made using PCR. Sequencing instrument: Illumina HiSeq 2500. To normalize quantification of the TCRbeta repertoire, the TCR libraries were built with molecular barcoding that relied on unique molecular identifiers. The public sequencing data were trimmed at Q25 with fastp and processed into clonotypes with MiXCR by TCRdb, which kept only in-frame beta chains. Under each unique CDR3 protein, matching rows form one entry showing the most common genes and DNA. Recorded for this sample are almost 500,000 distinct CDR3 sequences; roughly an eighth of them occurred a single time. In total, the top ten clones hold about 5.6% of the sample. This clonotype was seen a handful of times. The antigen it binds to is not known. Per-base qualities were not stored, and no clone one base away is much larger. The V end loses 6 bases and the J end loses 0 bases, and a stretch of 12 bases separates them. The CDR3 spans 15 residues, from the cysteine through the phenylalanine. Of the read, only the CDR3 DNA is kept; its 45 bases are in frame from base 1. The germline V gene supplies CDR1 LGHNA and CDR2 YNFKEQ.

The clonotype originates from a human donor who donated a stem cell graft to a child with combined immunodeficiency. The chain was built from TRBV4-2 and TRBJ2-1, with TRBD2 as a weak D call on 5 bases. This sample comprised PBMCs from the stem cell graft donor, obtained from the stem cell graft. The encoded CDR3 is CASRVGETSYNEQFF. The DNA is TGTGCCAGCAGGGTCGGGGAGACCTCCTACAATGAGCAGTTCTTC.